This T cell receptor (beta chain) stems from a study of OX40 agonist ivuxolimab in advanced cancers. Study as a whole: Patients' therapy was ivuxolimab, an antibody that acts as an agonist of OX40 (CD134). Of the participants, roughly 40% had some prior anti-PD-1, anti-PD-L1 or anti-CTLA-4 therapy, which was allowed. Points from the study as a whole: By week 6 at 0.1 to 3.0 mg/kg, blood CD4+ and CD8+ T cells had expanded clonally. Low levels of normalized T-cell clonal expansion also appeared in some nonresponders.

Only in-frame clones appear in the TCRdb table, and some are missing; sequencing was by immunoSEQ multiplex PCR. The repertoire includes 71,000 or so clones, roughly nine tenths of them detected once, and around 0.99% sits in the top ten. This clone was counted between two and nine times. The antigen is undetermined. The CDR3 has 15 residues. The V gene lost 5 bases and the J gene lost 4 bases, with 15 bases spanning the gap. Per germline, CDR1 SGHKS and CDR2 YYEKEE (reference sequence). The J gene is TRBJ2-2, the V gene TRBV5-5; D remains ambiguous. The sample here was CD4+ or CD8+ T cells sorted from blood, taken in a trial of the OX40 agonist ivuxolimab. The sequence was collected from an adult with an advanced solid tumor such as melanoma, head and neck, liver or kidney cancer. Here the CDR3 DNA reads TGTGCCAGCAGGCCCGAACGGCGTGGCACCGGGGAGCTGTTTTTT. This sequence encodes CASRPERRGTGELFF.